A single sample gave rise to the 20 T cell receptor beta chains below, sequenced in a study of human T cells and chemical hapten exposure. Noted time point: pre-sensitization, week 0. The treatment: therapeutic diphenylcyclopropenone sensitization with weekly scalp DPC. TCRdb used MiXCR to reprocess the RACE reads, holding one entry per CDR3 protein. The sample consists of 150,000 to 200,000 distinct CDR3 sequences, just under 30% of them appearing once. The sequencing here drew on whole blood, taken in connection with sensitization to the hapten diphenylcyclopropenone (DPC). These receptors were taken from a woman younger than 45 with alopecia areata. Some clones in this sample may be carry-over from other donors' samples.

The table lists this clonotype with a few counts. In DNA, the CDR3 is TGCAGTGCTAGAGATCCTAGGCAGGGGTTCCCCTCGTTCTTC. Its protein product is CSARDPRQGFPSFF. The gene calls are TRBV20-1 and TRBJ2-1; D might be TRBD1 (6 bases). Trimming took 0 bases from V and 15 from J, leaving 21 bases between them. Germline V CDR1 and CDR2: DFQATT, SNEGSKA (reference sequence). CDR3 length: 14 amino acids.

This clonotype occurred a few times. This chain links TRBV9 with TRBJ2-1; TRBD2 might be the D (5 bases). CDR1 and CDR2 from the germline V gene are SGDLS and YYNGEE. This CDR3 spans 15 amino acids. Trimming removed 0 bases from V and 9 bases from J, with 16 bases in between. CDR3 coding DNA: TGTGCCAGCAGCGTAGGGGCGAGGGCGTGGGGTGAGCAGTTCTTC. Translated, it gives CASSVGARAWGEQFF. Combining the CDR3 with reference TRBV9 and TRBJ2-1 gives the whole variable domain DSGVTQTPKHLITATGQRVTLRCSPRSGDLSVYWYQQSLDQGLQFLIQYYNGEERAKGNILERFSAQQFPDLHSELNLSSLELGDSALYFCASSVGARAWGEQFFGPGTRLTVL.

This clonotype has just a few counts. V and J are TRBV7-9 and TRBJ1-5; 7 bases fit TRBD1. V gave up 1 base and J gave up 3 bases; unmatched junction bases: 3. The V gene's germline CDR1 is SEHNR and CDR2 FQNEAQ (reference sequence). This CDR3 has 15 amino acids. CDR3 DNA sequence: TGTGCCAGCAGCTTAGGTGACAGGGACAATCAGCCCCAGCATTTT. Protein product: CASSLGDRDNQPQHF.

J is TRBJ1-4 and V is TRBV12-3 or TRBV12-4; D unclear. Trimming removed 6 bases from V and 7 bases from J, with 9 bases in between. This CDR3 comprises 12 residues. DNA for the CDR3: TGTGCCAGCAGGTCGACGGGTGAAAAACTGTTTTTT. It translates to CASRSTGEKLFF.

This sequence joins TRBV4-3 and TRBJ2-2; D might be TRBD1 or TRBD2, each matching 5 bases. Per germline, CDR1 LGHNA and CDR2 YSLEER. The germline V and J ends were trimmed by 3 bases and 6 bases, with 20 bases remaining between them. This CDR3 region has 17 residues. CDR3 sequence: CASSHAGTPTGSGELFF. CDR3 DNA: TGCGCCAGCAGCCATGCTGGGACCCCAACCGGGTCCGGGGAGCTGTTTTTT.

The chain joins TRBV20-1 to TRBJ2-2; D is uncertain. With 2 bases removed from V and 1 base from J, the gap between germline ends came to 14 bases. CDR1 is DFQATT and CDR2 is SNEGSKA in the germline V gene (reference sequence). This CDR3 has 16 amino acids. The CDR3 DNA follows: TGCAGTGCTAGATTGATTCGGTCAGGGAACACCGGGGAGCTGTTTTTT. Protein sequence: CSARLIRSGNTGELFF.

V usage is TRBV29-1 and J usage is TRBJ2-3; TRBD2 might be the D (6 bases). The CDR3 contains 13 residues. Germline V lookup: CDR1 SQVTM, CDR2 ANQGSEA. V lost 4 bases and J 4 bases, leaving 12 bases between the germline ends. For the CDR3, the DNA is TGCAGCGTTGGCGGGGTAAAGCCAGATACGCAGTATTTT. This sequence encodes CSVGGVKPDTQYF.

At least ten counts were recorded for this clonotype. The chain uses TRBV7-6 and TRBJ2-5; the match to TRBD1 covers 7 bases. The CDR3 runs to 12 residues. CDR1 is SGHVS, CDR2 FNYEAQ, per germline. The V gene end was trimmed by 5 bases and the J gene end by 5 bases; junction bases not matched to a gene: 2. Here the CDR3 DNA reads TGTGCCAGCAGCCAGGGGGTCGAGACCCAGTACTTC. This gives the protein CASSQGVETQYF.

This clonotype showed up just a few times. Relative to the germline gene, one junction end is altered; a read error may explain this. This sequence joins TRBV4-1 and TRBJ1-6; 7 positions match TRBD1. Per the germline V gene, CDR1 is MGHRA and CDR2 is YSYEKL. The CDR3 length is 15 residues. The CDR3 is CVSSQEGQRNSPLHF. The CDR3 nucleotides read TGCGTCAGCAGCCAAGAGGGACAGAGGAATTCACCCCTCCACTTT.

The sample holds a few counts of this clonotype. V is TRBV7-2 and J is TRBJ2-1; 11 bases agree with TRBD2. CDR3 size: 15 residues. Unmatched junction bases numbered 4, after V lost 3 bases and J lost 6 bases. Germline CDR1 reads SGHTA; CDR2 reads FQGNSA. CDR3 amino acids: CASSFSSGRFNEQFF. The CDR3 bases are TGTGCCAGCAGCTTCTCTAGCGGGAGGTTCAATGAGCAGTTCTTC.

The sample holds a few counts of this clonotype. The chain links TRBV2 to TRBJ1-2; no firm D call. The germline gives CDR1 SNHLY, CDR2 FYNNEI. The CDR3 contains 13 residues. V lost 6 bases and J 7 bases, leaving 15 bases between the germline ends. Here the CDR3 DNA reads TGTGCCAGCAGCGCGGACCGCGTGGGTGGCTACACCTTC. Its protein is CASSADRVGGYTF.

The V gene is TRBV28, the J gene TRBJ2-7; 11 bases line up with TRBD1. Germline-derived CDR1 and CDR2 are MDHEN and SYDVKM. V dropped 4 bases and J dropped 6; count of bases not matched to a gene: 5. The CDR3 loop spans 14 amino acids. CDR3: CASSSGQGVGEQYF. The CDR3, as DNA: TGTGCCAGCAGTTCGGGACAGGGGGTAGGCGAGCAGTACTTC.

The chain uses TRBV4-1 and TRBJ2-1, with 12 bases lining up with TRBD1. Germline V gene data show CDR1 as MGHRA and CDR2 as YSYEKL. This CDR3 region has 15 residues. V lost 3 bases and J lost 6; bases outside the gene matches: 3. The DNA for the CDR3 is TGCGCCAGCAGCCAGGGACAGGGGGCAGGCAATGAGCAGTTCTTC. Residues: CASSQGQGAGNEQFF.

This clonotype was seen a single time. The CDR3 bases are TGTGCCAGCAGCCCCCCTCGCAGAGGGGCCACTGAAGCTTTCTTT. Protein: CASSPPRRGATEAFF. V usage is TRBV6-2 or TRBV6-3 and J usage is TRBJ1-1; D is perhaps TRBD1 (5 bases). From germline, CDR1 is MNHEY and CDR2 SVGEGT. The V end was cut by 6 bases, the J end by 4 bases, with 18 bases between. CDR3 length: 15 amino acids.

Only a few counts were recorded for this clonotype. The CDR3 loop is CASSQVTATDTQYF. As DNA, the CDR3 is TGCGCCAGCAGCCAAGTAACGGCAACAGATACGCAGTATTTT. The V call is TRBV4-3, the J call TRBJ2-3; D is ambiguous. CDR1 is LGHNA, CDR2 YSLEER, per germline. V lost 1 base, J lost 3 bases, and 8 bases lay in between. The CDR3 sequence is 14 residues long.

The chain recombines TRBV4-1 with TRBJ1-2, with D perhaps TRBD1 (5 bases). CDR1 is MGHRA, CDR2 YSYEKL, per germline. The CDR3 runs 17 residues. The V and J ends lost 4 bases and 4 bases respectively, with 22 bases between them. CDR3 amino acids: CASSPLQGTQGSYGYTF. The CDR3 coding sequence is TGCGCCAGCAGCCCACTACAAGGAACTCAGGGAAGCTATGGCTACACCTTC.

CDR3 coding DNA: TGCAGCGTTGTGGGACGGACTAATGAGCAGTTCTTC. Encoded protein: CSVVGRTNEQFF. The chain carries TRBV29-1 and TRBJ2-1; D may match TRBD1 or TRBD2 (5 bases each). The CDR3 contains 12 residues. V gave up 4 bases and J gave up 7 bases, with 11 bases separating them. Per germline, CDR1 SQVTM and CDR2 ANQGSEA.

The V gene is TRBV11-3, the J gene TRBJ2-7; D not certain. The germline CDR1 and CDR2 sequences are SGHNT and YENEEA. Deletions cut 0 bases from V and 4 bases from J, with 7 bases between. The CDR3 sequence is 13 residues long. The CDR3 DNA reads TGTGCCAGCAGCTTAGAACCAGATTACGAGCAGTACTTC. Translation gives CASSLEPDYEQYF.

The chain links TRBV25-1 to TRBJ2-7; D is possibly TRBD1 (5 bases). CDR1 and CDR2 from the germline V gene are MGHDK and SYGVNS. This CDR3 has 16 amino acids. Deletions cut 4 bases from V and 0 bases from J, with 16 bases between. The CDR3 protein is CASSGPTQGSSYEQYF. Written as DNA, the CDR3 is TGTGCCAGCAGTGGCCCAACTCAGGGAAGCTCCTACGAGCAGTACTTC.

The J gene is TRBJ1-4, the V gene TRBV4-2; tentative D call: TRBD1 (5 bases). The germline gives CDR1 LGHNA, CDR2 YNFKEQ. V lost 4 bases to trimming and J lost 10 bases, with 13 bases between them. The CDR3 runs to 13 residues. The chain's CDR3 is CASSPYGAGKLFF. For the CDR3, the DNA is TGTGCCAGCAGCCCATACGGGGCGGGAAAACTGTTTTTT.